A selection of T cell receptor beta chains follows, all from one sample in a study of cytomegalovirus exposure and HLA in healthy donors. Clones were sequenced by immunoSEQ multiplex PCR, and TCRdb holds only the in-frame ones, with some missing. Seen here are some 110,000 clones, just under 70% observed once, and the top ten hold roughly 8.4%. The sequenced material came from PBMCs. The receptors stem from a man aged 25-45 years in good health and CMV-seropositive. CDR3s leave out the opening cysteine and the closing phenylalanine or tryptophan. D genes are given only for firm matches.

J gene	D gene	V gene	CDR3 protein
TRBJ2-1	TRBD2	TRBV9	ASSVGGGAPSYNEQF
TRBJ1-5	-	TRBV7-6	ASKLAPQSNQPQH
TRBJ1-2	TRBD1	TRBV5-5	ASSFTGGGGYT
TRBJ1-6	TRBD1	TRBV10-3	AISDSGTGNSPLH
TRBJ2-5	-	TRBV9	ASSVEEGWETQY
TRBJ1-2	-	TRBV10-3	AISPQGGDYGYT
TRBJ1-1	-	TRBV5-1	ASTPGGALTEAF
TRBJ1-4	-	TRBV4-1	ASSQNIVATNEKLF
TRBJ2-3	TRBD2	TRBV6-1	ASSGTSGGADTQY
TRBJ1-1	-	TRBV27	ASSLEWRGTEAF
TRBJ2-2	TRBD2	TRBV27	ASSSGTSGRKRGGELF
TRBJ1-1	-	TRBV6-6	ASSFTTGPNTEAF
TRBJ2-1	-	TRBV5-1	ASSFDSEYSYNEQF
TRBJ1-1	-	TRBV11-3	ASSLGQTRNTEAF
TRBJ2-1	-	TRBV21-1	ASSKVTASRDRGQF
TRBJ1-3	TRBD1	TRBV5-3	ARTYLRDREFFVGNTIY
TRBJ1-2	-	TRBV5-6	ASSPHEGAHGYT
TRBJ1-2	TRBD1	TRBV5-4	ASRRGQDYGYT
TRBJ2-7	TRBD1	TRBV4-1	ASSQEGWGTGPYEQY
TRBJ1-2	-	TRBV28	ASGPGNYGYT
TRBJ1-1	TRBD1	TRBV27	ASSFPPTTGQGTEAF
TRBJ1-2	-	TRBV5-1	ASSLAGDYGYT
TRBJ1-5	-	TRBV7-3	ASSFRQYQPQH
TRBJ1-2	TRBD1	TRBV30	AWSPKGIARGFWNYGYT
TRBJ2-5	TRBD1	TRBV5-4	ASSPRQGATETQY
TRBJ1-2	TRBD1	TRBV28	ASSQGAGHYGYT
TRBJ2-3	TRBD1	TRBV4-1	ASSAGQGQHPDTQY
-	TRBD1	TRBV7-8	ASRPGTAQPQVGSYEQY
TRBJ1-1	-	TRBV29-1	SVEESDTEAF
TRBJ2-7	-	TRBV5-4	ASSQEVTGNYEQY
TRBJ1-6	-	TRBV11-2	ASSLDPNSPLH
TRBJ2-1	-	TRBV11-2	ASSFVRGSSYNEQF
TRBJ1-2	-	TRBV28	ASTLGGEMKRYGYT
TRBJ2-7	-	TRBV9	ASSVQPGVLSYEQY
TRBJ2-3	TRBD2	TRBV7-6	ASSRLTSGGTDTQY
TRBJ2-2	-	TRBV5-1	AIQFNTGELF
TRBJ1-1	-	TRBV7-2	ASSLVGHTNTEAF
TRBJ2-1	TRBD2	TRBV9	ASSVAGSGGALLGNEQF
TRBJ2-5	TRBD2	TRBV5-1	ASSWTDRLAGGAAY
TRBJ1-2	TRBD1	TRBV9	ASSAGQGDYGYT
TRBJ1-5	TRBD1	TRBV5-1	ASRETGDNQPQH